What follows is one T cell receptor (beta chain) and its context. As for treatment: oral pan-JAK inhibitor, 5-10 mg twice daily. Individuals with alopecia areata gave both lesional scalp punch biopsies and peripheral blood for collection. CDR3 length equals 14 residues. CDR1 is SGHVS and CDR2 is FQNEAQ in the germline V gene. The germline V and J ends were trimmed by 5 bases and 8 bases, with 15 bases remaining between them. It was cDNA, reverse transcribed from extracted RNA, that served as the sequencing template. Profiling relied on immunoSEQ multiplex PCR, and the TCRdb table lists in-frame clones only, not all of them. The sample consists of about 160,000 clones, 55% to 75% of them appearing once. This specimen belongs to a study of CD8+ T cells in alopecia areata.

This material consisted of CD4+ T cells sorted from blood, taken at week 4, from a patient treated with tofacitinib. The source of this sequence is a human donor with alopecia areata. This rearrangement joins TRBV7-8 to TRBJ1-4; no reliable D call. CDR3 sequence reads: CASSPNILGEKLFF. DNA for the CDR3: TGTGCCAGCAGCCCCAATATTCTCGGAGAAAAACTGTTTTTT.